These T cell receptor beta chains were read from a single sample in a study of T cell changes during pregnancy in multiple sclerosis. Assay: immunoSEQ multiplex PCR; the TCRdb copy retains only in-frame clones and omits some. The sample carries tens of thousands of clones, over 80% recorded once. The specimen comprised peripheral blood, sampled before pregnancy. The origin of the receptors is a female donor with multiple sclerosis, enrolled in a pregnancy study. Both conserved end residues are part of each CDR3. D genes are given only for firm matches. Clone size is shown for a subset of rows, as once, few, many or a class of expanded clone.

>14|TRBV10-3|TRBJ1-2|TRBD1|.
CAISDGQGIGGYTF
TGTGCCATCAGTGACGGACAGGGTATAGGGGGCTACACCTTC
>16|TRBV19|TRBJ1-2|.|.
CASSANRDGGNYGYTF
TGTGCCAGTAGTGCAAACCGGGACGGGGGAAACTATGGCTACACCTTC
>12|TRBV29-1|TRBJ1-2|.|.
CSVPGDLYGYTF
TGCAGCGTACCGGGAGACCTCTATGGCTACACCTTC
>12|TRBV29-1|TRBJ2-5|.|.
CSVASGQETQYF
TGCAGCGTTGCGAGCGGACAAGAGACCCAGTACTTC
>14|TRBV7-3|TRBJ2-7|.|.
CASSPSPGDYEQYF
TGTGCCAGCAGCCCCTCACCGGGAGACTACGAGCAGTACTTC
>14|TRBV6-4|TRBJ2-5|TRBD1|.
CASSEGQGSETQYF
TGTGCCAGCAGTGAGGGACAGGGGTCTGAGACCCAGTACTTC
>16|TRBV19|TRBJ1-5|TRBD1|.
CASSIGGTGQNQPQHF
TGTGCCAGTAGTATAGGAGGGACAGGGCAGAATCAGCCCCAGCATTTT
>16|TRBV19|TRBJ2-5|TRBD2|.
CASSGTLAGREETQYF
TGTGCCAGTAGTGGCACTCTAGCGGGGCGAGAAGAGACCCAGTACTTC
>16|TRBV5-1|TRBJ2-3|TRBD2|.
CASSATSGRFTDTQYF
TGCGCCAGCAGCGCAACTAGCGGGAGGTTCACAGATACGCAGTATTTT
>14|TRBV7-8|TRBJ1-1|TRBD1|.
CASSLGQGWTEAFF
TGTGCCAGCAGCCTAGGACAGGGTTGGACTGAAGCTTTCTTT
>15|TRBV6-5|TRBJ1-1|TRBD1|.
CASSYSGTGRPEAFF
TGTGCCAGCAGTTACTCCGGGACAGGTCGCCCTGAAGCTTTCTTT
>15|TRBV6-1|TRBJ2-5|.|.
CASSVQGGGQETQYF
TGTGCCAGCAGCGTACAGGGTGGAGGCCAAGAGACCCAGTACTTC
>12|TRBV29-1|TRBJ2-1|.|.
CSVDSGNNEQFF
TGCAGCGTTGACTCCGGTAACAATGAGCAGTTCTTC
>15|TRBV28|TRBJ2-3|TRBD1|once
CASSLVGQGPDTQYF
TGTGCCAGCAGTTTAGTGGGACAGGGGCCCGATACGCAGTATTTT
>16|TRBV25-1|TRBJ2-1|TRBD1|.
CASSEGQGVSYNEQFF
TGTGCCAGCAGTGAAGGTCAGGGGGTGTCCTACAATGAGCAGTTCTTC
>14|TRBV5-6|TRBJ1-2|.|.
CASSPDRPNYGYTF
TGTGCCAGCAGCCCCGACAGGCCTAACTATGGCTACACCTTC
>18|TRBV2|TRBJ2-1|TRBD2|.
CASSLPRGAGGSYNEQFF
TGTGCCAGCAGTCTCCCCAGGGGTGCGGGAGGATCCTACAATGAGCAGTTCTTC
>16|TRBV11-3|TRBJ1-2|TRBD1|.
CASSAQKWDRALGYTF
TGTGCCAGCAGCGCACAGAAATGGGACAGGGCTCTTGGCTACACCTTC
>12|TRBV28|TRBJ1-1|.|.
CASRWANTEAFF
TGTGCCAGCAGATGGGCTAACACTGAAGCTTTCTTT
>13|TRBV7-9|TRBJ1-1|.|.
CASSPLVEAEAFF
TGTGCCAGCAGCCCTCTTGTGGAGGCTGAAGCTTTCTTT
>16|TRBV19|TRBJ2-7|TRBD2|.
CASSVGLAGGTDEQYF
TGTGCCAGTAGTGTGGGACTAGCGGGAGGAACGGACGAGCAGTACTTC
>18|TRBV25-1|TRBJ2-1|TRBD2|once
CASSEPGTSGSLWNEQFF
TGTGCCAGCAGTGAACCCGGGACTAGCGGGAGTCTTTGGAATGAGCAGTTCTTC
>15|TRBV11-2|TRBJ2-5|TRBD2|many
CASSPGLADLETQYF
TGTGCCAGCAGCCCGGGACTAGCGGACTTAGAGACCCAGTACTTC
>14|TRBV19|TRBJ2-7|TRBD1|.
CASSPRGTGREQYF
TGTGCCAGTAGTCCACGGGGGACAGGGAGGGAGCAGTACTTC
>13|TRBV4-3|TRBJ2-2|.|.
CASSQAVPGELFF
TGCGCCAGCAGCCAAGCGGTTCCCGGGGAGCTGTTTTTT
>18|TRBV25-1|TRBJ1-5|TRBD1|once
CASSATGGEFYSNQPQHF
TGTGCCAGCAGTGCGACAGGGGGTGAATTCTATAGCAATCAGCCCCAGCATTTT
>15|TRBV18|TRBJ2-7|.|.
CASSPLGEGANEQYF
TGTGCCAGCTCTCCACTAGGGGAAGGGGCCAACGAGCAGTACTTC
>17|TRBV9|TRBJ2-1|TRBD2|.
CASSAGEGLAGGLEQFF
TGTGCCAGCAGCGCCGGCGAGGGACTAGCGGGAGGTCTTGAGCAGTTCTTC
>15|TRBV30|TRBJ2-7|TRBD1|.
CAWSDVDRAESEQYF
TGTGCCTGGAGCGACGTGGACAGGGCGGAAAGCGAGCAGTACTTC
>21|TRBV30|TRBJ2-6|TRBD2|.
CAWSSDAQEGLAGGGANVLTF
TGTGCCTGGAGTAGCGACGCTCAGGAGGGGCTAGCGGGAGGTGGGGCCAACGTCCTGACTTTC
>13|TRBV11-1|TRBJ1-1|.|.
CASNRDLTTEAFF
TGTGCCAGCAACCGAGACTTGACCACTGAAGCTTTCTTT
>15|TRBV25-1|TRBJ2-7|.|.
CASSDLLARTGEQYF
TGTGCCAGCAGTGACCTCTTGGCGAGGACGGGAGAGCAGTACTTC
>15|TRBV5-8|TRBJ2-7|.|once
CASSLAGGQSYEQYF
TGTGCCAGCAGCTTGGCCGGGGGACAGTCCTACGAGCAGTACTTC
>14|TRBV27|TRBJ2-1|.|few
CASTPSGTYNEQFF
TGTGCCAGCACCCCCAGCGGAACCTACAATGAGCAGTTCTTC
>15|TRBV7-6|TRBJ2-2|.|.
CASSLRTRNTGELFF
TGTGCCAGCAGCCTCCGGACACGTAACACCGGGGAGCTGTTTTTT